Following are 7 T cell receptor beta chains from one sample sequenced in a study of Ad26.COV2.S vaccination and SARS-CoV-2 variants. Documented treatment: some 20 received Ad26.COV2.S at low or high dose, single or two shots; 5 received placebo; per-sample allocation not given. Day 63 after the first vaccine or placebo injection was the time point for sampling. Some clones are missing from TCRdb's copy, which holds only in-frame ones; the method was immunoSEQ multiplex PCR. This sample yields 380,000 or so clones, of which 83% are seen a single time; about 7.4% belongs to the top ten. This sample comprised peripheral blood, obtained in a trial of Ad26.COV2.S vaccine versus placebo. The receptors originated from a person aged 18-65 years who received the Ad26.COV2.S COVID-19 vaccine or a placebo.

This chain uses TRBV7-2 with TRBJ2-7, with a tentative D call TRBD1 (6 bases). The ends were cut back, 2 bases at V and 4 bases at J, with 12 bases in the middle. Germline-derived CDR1 and CDR2 are SGHTA and FQGNSA. This CDR3 spans 14 amino acids. The CDR3 DNA is TGTGCCAGCAGCTTATTGGGGGCTGAATACGAGCAGTACTTC. Translated, it gives CASSLLGAEYEQYF. The whole variable domain, remainder taken from reference TRBV7-2 and TRBJ2-7, is GAGVSQSPSNKVTEKGKDVELRCDPISGHTALYWYRQSLGQGLEFLIYFQGNSAPDKSGLPSDRFSAERTGGSVSTLTIQRTQQEDSAVYLCASSLLGAEYEQYFGPGTRLTVT.

The chain uses TRBV7-9 and TRBJ2-3; D might be TRBD2 (6 bases). Germline loops: CDR1 SEHNR, CDR2 FQNEAQ (reference sequence). The CDR3 is made up of 15 amino acids. Trimming shortened V by 3 bases and J by 7 bases, and 17 bases separated the two germline ends. CDR3 loop: CASSFLGGAEHTQYF. The DNA for the CDR3 is TGTGCCAGCAGCTTTCTGGGAGGCGCTGAGCATACGCAGTATTTT. The full variable domain, rest sourced from reference TRBV7-9 and TRBJ2-3, is DTGVSQNPRHKITKRGQNVTFRCDPISEHNRLYWYRQTLGQGPEFLTYFQNEAQLEKSRLLSDRFSAERPKGSFSTLEIQRTEQGDSAMYLCASSFLGGAEHTQYFGPGTRLTVL.

The rearrangement joins TRBV2 to TRBJ1-2, with D perhaps matching TRBD1 (5 bases). The CDR3 has 11 amino acids. Trimming removed 7 bases at V and 4 bases at J, with 7 bases between. The germline gives CDR1 SNHLY, CDR2 FYNNEI. CDR3 DNA: TGTGCCAGCACTGACAGCTATGGCTACACCTTC. Amino acids: CASTDSYGYTF.

This chain joins TRBV14 and TRBJ1-2; 7 bases agree with TRBD1. This CDR3 contains 14 residues. CDR1 SGHDN and CDR2 FVKESK come from the germline V gene. Germline trimming cut 4 bases from V and 10 bases from J; bases unmatched to any gene: 12. CDR3 region: CASSLVGQSLAYTF. The CDR3 DNA reads TGTGCCAGCAGCCTCGTGGGACAGTCTTTGGCCTACACCTTC.

The chain links TRBV4-2 to TRBJ2-3; D ambiguous. Germline V gene sequence: CDR1 LGHNA, CDR2 YNFKEQ. Trimming took off 0 bases at V and 2 bases at J, with 21 bases between the two ends. The CDR3 consists of 19 residues. The CDR3 spells CASSQDSGSLEANTDTQYF. The CDR3 DNA reads as TGTGCCAGCAGCCAAGATTCGGGTTCGTTAGAAGCCAACACAGATACGCAGTATTTT.

This clone appeared once. The rearrangement uses TRBV28 and TRBJ1-1; D may be TRBD1 (5 bases). This CDR3 has 13 amino acids. Germline V gives CDR1 MDHEN, CDR2 SYDVKM. Trimming removed 6 bases at V and 0 bases at J, with 8 bases between. CDR3 sequence (DNA): TGTGCCAGCAGGCCAGGGTTGAACACTGAAGCTTTCTTT. It encodes CASRPGLNTEAFF.

This clone has just one count. The rearrangement joins TRBV19 to TRBJ2-6; D unresolved. The germline V gene has CDR1 LNHDA and CDR2 SQIVND (reference sequence). Trimming stripped 5 bases from V and 0 bases from J, with 14 bases between. The CDR3 has 17 amino acids. Here the CDR3 DNA reads TGTGCCAGTAGTGAACGAGGCACTTTCTCTGGGGCCAACGTCCTGACTTTC. Translated: CASSERGTFSGANVLTF.